This is a list of T cell receptor beta chains from one sample in a study of T cell responses to AZD1222 COVID-19 vaccine. Data came from immunoSEQ multiplex PCR; TCRdb stores just in-frame clones and leaves some out. The table records just under 90,000 clones, approximately 85% of them present only once. Sequencing used peripheral blood, obtained on day 0 of AZD1222 vaccination. Source of these receptors: an adult in good health. CDR3s include the opening cysteine and the closing phenylalanine or tryptophan. The order of the fields is clone size, J gene, D gene, V gene, CDR3 protein, CDR3 DNA. D genes are given only for firm matches. Size tells how often a clone was seen (once, few, many) or the class of an expanded clone, and some rows leave it out.

NA | TRBJ1-6 | TRBD1 | TRBV25-1 | CASRDRGLYSPLHF | TGTGCCAGCAGGGACAGGGGGCTCTATTCACCCCTCCACTTT
NA | TRBJ1-3 | NA | TRBV11-3 | CASSLGGPGNTIYF | TGTGCCAGCAGCTTGGGGGGGCCCGGAAACACCATATATTTT
once | TRBJ2-5 | NA | TRBV29-1 | CSVDDSDQETQYF | TGCAGCGTTGACGACAGTGATCAAGAGACCCAGTACTTC
NA | TRBJ2-7 | NA | TRBV27 | CASSLKGAPSYEQYF | TGTGCCAGCAGTTTAAAAGGGGCCCCCTCCTACGAGCAGTACTTC
NA | TRBJ1-2 | NA | TRBV27 | CASSLSNSYGYTF | TGTGCCAGCAGTTTATCGAACTCCTATGGCTACACCTTC
few | TRBJ2-7 | NA | TRBV10-1 | CASSGGSGEQYF | TGCGCCAGCAGTGGGGGGTCTGGCGAGCAGTACTTC
NA | TRBJ1-3 | TRBD1 | TRBV5-4 | CASSLAAQGYGNTIYF | TGTGCCAGCAGCTTGGCTGCACAGGGGTACGGAAACACCATATATTTT
NA | TRBJ2-1 | NA | TRBV7-9 | CASSARSNEQFF | TGTGCCAGCAGCGCCCGGAGCAATGAGCAGTTCTTC
NA | TRBJ2-7 | NA | TRBV28 | CASSGPLGSSYEQYF | TGTGCCAGCAGCGGGCCTCTCGGGAGCTCCTACGAGCAGTACTTC
NA | TRBJ2-2 | NA | TRBV28 | CASSLGGATGELFF | TGTGCCAGCAGTTTGGGGGGAGCCACCGGGGAGCTGTTTTTT
NA | TRBJ2-2 | NA | TRBV11-2 | CASSPPGVTGELFF | TGTGCCAGCAGCCCGCCCGGGGTCACCGGGGAGCTGTTTTTT
NA | TRBJ2-2 | NA | TRBV24-1 | CATSGRDRRTGELFF | TGTGCCACCAGTGGTCGGGACCGTCGCACCGGGGAGCTGTTTTTT
NA | TRBJ2-7 | NA | TRBV11-2 | CASSPSDGYEQYF | TGTGCCAGCAGCCCAAGTGACGGCTACGAGCAGTACTTC
few | TRBJ1-5 | NA | TRBV9 | CASSVADNQPQHF | TGTGCCAGCAGCGTAGCCGATAATCAGCCCCAGCATTTT
many | TRBJ1-2 | NA | TRBV5-4 | CASSLVRGAGYTF | TGTGCCAGCAGCTTGGTCCGGGGGGCTGGCTACACCTTC